This TCR beta chain was retrieved from a study of T-cell memory formation after mild COVID-19. Looking at the study overall: Clusters of TCRs were largely donor specific.

In regard to this clonotype: Its antigen is as yet unknown.

TCRdb used MiXCR to reprocess the 5' RACE reads, holding one entry per CDR3 protein. Among around 320,000 distinct CDR3 sequences listed, around 28% were seen once. Study findings and constraints: Some responding clones appeared in pre-infection memory, suggesting cross-reactive memory joined.

The length of the CDR3 is 13 residues. The germline CDR1 and CDR2 sequences are SGHTA and FQGNSA. Trimming shortened V by 2 bases and J by 8 bases, and 10 bases separated the two germline ends. Sequenced: PBMCs or a T cell subset sorted from them (not recorded which). The V gene is TRBV7-2, the J gene TRBJ2-1, with D possibly matching TRBD1 (6 bases). The source of this sequence is an adult woman who had mild COVID-19 (a few samples of this study predate the infection). Cell type and time point are not known. In DNA form, the CDR3 reads TGTGCCAGCAGCTTAAGGGGGTCCCATGAGCAGTTCTTC. Its translation: CASSLRGSHEQFF.